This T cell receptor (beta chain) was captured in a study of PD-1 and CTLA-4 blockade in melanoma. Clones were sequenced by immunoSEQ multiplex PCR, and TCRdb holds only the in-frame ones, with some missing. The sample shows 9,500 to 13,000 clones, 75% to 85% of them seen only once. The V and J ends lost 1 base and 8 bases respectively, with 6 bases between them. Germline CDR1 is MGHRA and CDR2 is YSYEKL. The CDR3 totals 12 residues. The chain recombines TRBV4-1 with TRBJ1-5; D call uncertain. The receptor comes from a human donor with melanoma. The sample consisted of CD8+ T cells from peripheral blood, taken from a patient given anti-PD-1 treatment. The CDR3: CASSQGGEPQHF. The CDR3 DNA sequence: TGCGCCAGCAGCCAAGGGGGAGAGCCCCAGCATTTT.